These 30 T cell receptor beta chains share one sample of origin, sequenced in a study of CD8+CD57+ T cells in acquired aplastic anemia (dated by TCRdb to 2017 to 2018). Expansion of CD8+CD57+ cells had been shown by flow cytometry in the patients chosen for sequencing. The instrument given in TCRdb is Illumina HiSeq 2000. TCR beta VDJ combination and CDR3 sequence profiling used genomic DNA as the template. In TCRdb, the public reads were trimmed at Q25 with fastp and aligned with MiXCR, with productive beta chains retained. Here each entry gathers all rows of one CDR3 protein and keeps the most common genes and DNA. The sample contains about 120,000 distinct CDR3 sequences, 55% to 70% of them found a single time. 25% to 30% of the sample goes to the ten largest clones. The sequenced sample was sorted CD4+, CD8+, or CD8+CD57+ T cells (not recorded which) from PBMCs. The source of these receptors is a human donor with aplastic anemia.

Concerning this clonotype: Given a much more abundant clone one base away, this may be a read error. Likely a read error: the CDR3 ends without its conserved phenylalanine or tryptophan. The chain employs TRBV19 and TRBJ1-5; D may be TRBD1 (5 bases). CDR1 is LNHDA, CDR2 SQIVND, per germline (reference sequence). This CDR3 is built from 15 residues. Between the trimmed V and J ends, which lost 6 bases and 0 bases, there was a span of 12 bases. CDR3 bases: TGTGCCAGTAGCCCCCCGACAGTTAGCAATCAGCCCCAGCATCTT. Its protein is CASSPPTVSNQPQHL.

This clonotype was detected only a few times. The chain links TRBV14 to TRBJ2-1; 10 bases align to TRBD2. The J segment lost 2 bases and the V segment lost 2 bases, leaving 12 bases of the junction unmatched. The CDR3 has 19 amino acids. Germline V gene lookup returns CDR1 SGHDN and CDR2 FVKESK. The CDR3 reads CASSQWGTSVPNPYNEQFF. DNA of the CDR3: TGTGCCAGCAGCCAATGGGGGACTAGCGTCCCCAATCCCTACAATGAGCAGTTCTTC.

V is TRBV10-2 and J is TRBJ2-3; 7 bases line up with TRBD2. With V trimmed by 4 bases and J by 2 bases, 12 bases remained unmatched. CDR1 and CDR2 (germline): WSHSY, SAAADI. This CDR3 spans 17 amino acids. The CDR3, as DNA: TGCGCCAGCAGTGTATTTCTCGTGGGGGGGGACACAGATACGCAGTATTTT. Its translation is CASSVFLVGGDTDTQYF.

This clonotype has ten or more counts. This rearrangement joins TRBV14 to TRBJ2-5; D is ambiguous. The CDR3 runs to 14 residues. V lost 2 bases, J lost 5 bases, and 12 bases lay in between. Germline lookup yields CDR1 SGHDN and CDR2 FVKESK. The CDR3 DNA is TGTGCCAGCAGCCAAAGGGTTTTCGTGGAGACCCAGTACTTC. Its translation: CASSQRVFVETQYF.

This clonotype was observed many times. The genes are TRBV20-1 and TRBJ2-5; perhaps TRBD2 as D (7 bases). Between the trimmed V and J ends, which lost 0 bases and 4 bases, there was a span of 21 bases. The CDR3 covers 17 residues. CDR1 DFQATT and CDR2 SNEGSKA come from the germline V gene (reference sequence). In nucleotides, the CDR3 is TGCAGTGCTAGAGATCTTTTTGAGGGGGGGCCGCGAGAGACCCAGTACTTC. Translated: CSARDLFEGGPRETQYF.

This clonotype was picked up many times. The chain joins TRBV14 to TRBJ1-2; D ambiguous. V lost 4 bases to trimming and J lost 13 bases, with 19 bases between them. Germline V gene data show CDR1 as SGHDN and CDR2 as FVKESK. CDR3 length: 13 residues. DNA of the CDR3: TGTGCCAGCAGCCCGTACCCTCTCGAGGCCCTCACCTTC. This codes for CASSPYPLEALTF.

This clonotype was observed many times. The chain is built from TRBV7-9 and TRBJ2-5, with a weak D call TRBD2 (5 bases). The CDR3 sequence is 16 residues long. V was trimmed by 4 bases and J by 2 bases, leaving 17 bases between them. In germline, CDR1 is SEHNR, CDR2 FQNEAQ (reference sequence). The chain's CDR3 is CASSSNPGDRQETQYF. CDR3 in DNA: TGTGCCAGCAGCTCGAACCCCGGGGATAGGCAAGAGACCCAGTACTTC. Supplemented by reference TRBV7-9 and TRBJ2-5, the full variable domain reads DTGVSQNPRHKITKRGQNVTFRCDPISEHNRLYWYRQTLGQGPEFLTYFQNEAQLEKSRLLSDRFSAERPKGSFSTLEIQRTEQGDSAMYLCASSSNPGDRQETQYFGPGTRLLVL.

There are many counts of this clonotype. V usage is TRBV10-3 and J usage is TRBJ2-7, with 12 bases identical to TRBD2. There are 13 residues in the CDR3. After removal of 11 bases from V and 0 bases from J, the junction contained 2 bases not matched to a gene. Germline V gives CDR1 ENHRY, CDR2 SYGVKD. CDR3 bases: TGTGCCTCGACTAGCGGGAGCTCCTACGAGCAGTACTTC. This gives the protein CASTSGSSYEQYF.

J is TRBJ2-5 and V is TRBV20-1, with D tentatively TRBD1 or TRBD2 (6 bases each). The DNA end is a closer match to TRBJ2-7, so the J assignment may be wrong. The length of the CDR3 is 15 residues. Germline CDR1 is DFQATT and CDR2 is SNEGSKA (reference sequence). CDR3: CSAGGGGGVTYEQYF. The CDR3 DNA reads as TGCAGTGCTGGGGGAGGAGGGGGAGTAACCTACGAGCAGTACTTC.

The chain joins TRBV19 to TRBJ2-7, with 13 bases fitting TRBD2. This CDR3 region has 15 residues. The germline V gene encodes CDR1 LNHDA and CDR2 SQIVND (reference sequence). The V and J ends lost 10 bases and 3 bases, in that order; junction bases with no gene match: 9. CDR3 region: CATIDRTSGGYEQYF. The CDR3 nucleotides read TGTGCCACGATTGATAGGACTAGCGGGGGCTACGAGCAGTACTTC.

This clonotype came up many times. This chain links TRBV6-1 with TRBJ2-3; 10 bases align to TRBD1. The V segment lost 3 bases and the J segment 4 bases; nucleotides outside the gene matches: 1. Per the germline V gene, CDR1 is MNHNS and CDR2 is SASEGT. This CDR3 is 14 amino acids long. CDR3 coding DNA: TGTGCCAGCAGTGACGGGACAGGGGCAGATACGCAGTATTTT. This codes for CASSDGTGADTQYF.

The chain joins TRBV5-1 to TRBJ1-2; D call uncertain. CDR1 SGHRS and CDR2 YFSETQ come from the germline V gene. The CDR3 consists of 14 residues. V was shortened by 0 bases and J by 4 bases, with 10 bases between the two germline ends. In DNA, the CDR3 is TGCGCCAGCAGCTTGGAAAGCAGCCTCTATGGCTACACCTTC. It specifies CASSLESSLYGYTF.

The genes are TRBV20-1 and TRBJ2-3; 8 nucleotides line up with TRBD1. CDR3 length: 16 residues. CDR1 is DFQATT, CDR2 SNEGSKA, per germline (reference sequence). The V segment lost 6 bases and the J segment 6 bases; nucleotides outside the gene matches: 17. The CDR3 loop is CSASTPTGTGSDTQYF. For the CDR3, the DNA is TGCAGTGCCAGCACCCCCACCGGGACAGGTTCGGATACGCAGTATTTT.

This clonotype has just a few counts. V usage is TRBV24-1 and J usage is TRBJ1-2; no definite D call. V was pared by 6 bases and J by 0 bases, with 13 bases between. CDR1 is KGHDR and CDR2 is SFDVKD in the germline V gene. The CDR3 extends over 15 amino acids. CDR3 in amino acids: CATSPAGGANYGYTF. CDR3 sequence (DNA): TGTGCCACCAGTCCCGCGGGCGGAGCTAACTATGGCTACACCTTC.

This clonotype was recorded a few times. The CDR3 is CATRLAGGGYEQYF. The CDR3 coding sequence is TGTGCCACCCGACTAGCGGGAGGGGGCTACGAGCAGTACTTC. This chain connects TRBV15 to TRBJ2-7, with 14 bases fitting TRBD2. This CDR3 is 14 amino acids long. Germline loops: CDR1 LNHNV, CDR2 YYDKDF (reference sequence). Trimming cost V 8 bases and J 3 bases; bases outside gene matches: 3.

This clonotype was counted ten times or more. The J gene is TRBJ1-1, the V gene TRBV5-1; TRBD1 might be the D (6 bases). The CDR3 extends over 13 amino acids. Looked up from germline, CDR1 is SGHRS and CDR2 is YFSETQ. V was cut by 4 bases and J by 7 bases, with 14 bases left in between. The CDR3 nucleotides read TGCGCCAGCAGCGGGGACACTTCCAGTGAAGCTTTCTTT. Its translation: CASSGDTSSEAFF.

The chain employs TRBV19 and TRBJ1-1; D is perhaps TRBD1 (5 bases). Per germline, CDR1 LNHDA and CDR2 SQIVND (reference sequence). Trimming removed 4 bases at V and 2 bases at J, with 14 bases between. The CDR3 extends over 15 amino acids. CDR3 nucleotides: TGTGCCAGTAGTAGAGTAACGGGACGAAACACTGAAGCTTTCTTT. This translates into CASSRVTGRNTEAFF.

The chain employs TRBV19 and TRBJ2-1; possible D gene TRBD2, 7 bases. In germline, CDR1 is LNHDA, CDR2 SQIVND (reference sequence). V lost 11 bases and J 9 bases, leaving 20 bases between the germline ends. The CDR3 runs to 13 residues. The CDR3 region is CAGGLDRNTEQFF. CDR3 DNA: TGTGCCGGTGGACTAGACAGGAACACTGAGCAGTTCTTC.

The table lists this clonotype with a few counts. The rearrangement joins TRBV6-1 to TRBJ2-3, with D hard to call. The length of the CDR3 is 15 residues. The germline CDR1 and CDR2 sequences are MNHNS and SASEGT. Trimming shortened V by 6 bases and J by 2 bases, and 15 bases separated the two germline ends. This CDR3 reads CASSPENRVTDTQYF. DNA for the CDR3: TGTGCCAGCAGCCCGGAAAACCGGGTCACAGATACGCAGTATTTT.

This clonotype was counted at least ten times. This chain connects TRBV7-2 to TRBJ2-1; perhaps D is TRBD1 or TRBD2 (5 bases each). V lost 5 bases and J lost 9, with 20 bases in between. The CDR3 extends over 15 amino acids. Germline V lookup: CDR1 SGHTA, CDR2 FQGNSA. CDR3 sequence reads: CASSNRDHRRSEQFF. For the CDR3, the DNA is TGTGCCAGCAGCAACCGGGACCACCGACGAAGTGAGCAGTTCTTC.

This clonotype was detected once. CDR3 sequence reads: CASSYINTGELFF. DNA of the CDR3: TGTGCCAGTAGTTACATAAACACCGGGGAGCTGTTTTTT. The chain has TRBV19 and TRBJ2-2; D unclear. From germline, CDR1 is LNHDA and CDR2 SQIVND (reference sequence). V lost 5 bases and J lost 2, with 6 bases in between. The length of the CDR3 is 13 residues.

This clonotype was detected ten times or more. V and J are TRBV24-1 and TRBJ1-5, with D possibly matching TRBD1 (6 bases). The CDR3 is 14 residues long. Trimming shortened V by 11 bases and J by 6 bases, and 19 bases separated the two germline ends. Germline V gene lookup returns CDR1 KGHDR and CDR2 SFDVKD. The CDR3 protein is CASHSGVGGQPQHF. The CDR3 nucleotides read TGTGCCAGCCACTCCGGAGTAGGGGGTCAGCCCCAGCATTTT.

This clonotype appeared a few times. The genes are TRBV10-3 and TRBJ2-7, with D hard to call. There are 12 residues in the CDR3. The germline V and J ends were trimmed by 0 bases and 5 bases, with 5 bases remaining between them. The V gene's germline CDR1 is ENHRY and CDR2 SYGVKD. In nucleotides, the CDR3 is TGTGCCATCAGTGAGTCTGGTGACGAGCAGTACTTC. This translates into CAISESGDEQYF.

There are many counts of this clonotype. This chain links TRBV5-1 with TRBJ2-7; 8 positions match TRBD1. The CDR3 is 15 amino acids. The V segment lost 5 bases and the J segment 5 bases; nucleotides outside the gene matches: 12. The germline gives CDR1 SGHRS, CDR2 YFSETQ. CDR3 in DNA: TGCGCCAGCAGAAACACAGGGGGTGGCCAAGACGAGCAGTACTTC. Protein product: CASRNTGGGQDEQYF. The variable domain in full, with the rest retrieved from reference TRBV5-1 and TRBJ2-7, is KAGVTQTPRYLIKTRGQQVTLSCSPISGHRSVSWYQQTPGQGLQFLFEYFSETQRNKGNFPGRFSGRQFSNSRSEMNVSTLELGDSALYLCASRNTGGGQDEQYFGPGTRLTVT.

This clonotype was picked up many times. The chain links TRBV7-9 to TRBJ1-5, with D maybe TRBD1 (5 bases). The CDR3 covers 14 residues. Looked up from germline, CDR1 is SEHNR and CDR2 is FQNEAQ (reference sequence). V was clipped by 3 bases and J by 3 bases, with 9 bases between them. CDR3 in amino acids: CASSLGGYNQPQHF. CDR3 DNA sequence: TGTGCCAGCAGCTTGGGGGGGTACAATCAGCCCCAGCATTTT.

This clonotype has more than one count but fewer than ten. This rearrangement joins TRBV2 to TRBJ2-7; D possibly corresponds to TRBD1 (6 bases). This CDR3 contains 14 residues. Per the germline V gene, CDR1 is SNHLY and CDR2 is FYNNEI. V dropped 6 bases and J dropped 4 bases, with 16 bases sitting between them. This chain's CDR3 is CASSWTALLYEQYF. As DNA, the CDR3 is TGTGCCAGCAGCTGGACAGCCCTTTTATACGAGCAGTACTTC.

Ten or more counts support this clonotype. The chain has TRBV7-9 and TRBJ2-5; 8 bases fit TRBD1. This CDR3 region has 16 residues. V was clipped by 5 bases and J by 5 bases; unmatched bases: 13. The germline V gene has CDR1 SEHNR and CDR2 FQNEAQ (reference sequence). The CDR3 region is CASSRTSRGLGETQYF. In DNA, the CDR3 is TGTGCCAGCAGCCGAACCTCCAGGGGGCTCGGGGAGACCCAGTACTTC.

This clonotype showed up many times. The V gene is TRBV9, the J gene TRBJ2-3, with 11 positions matching TRBD2. Germline CDR1 SGDLS, CDR2 YYNGEE. V lost 2 bases to trimming and J lost 2 bases; unmatched junction nucleotides: 4. The length of the CDR3 is 16 residues. The CDR3: CASSVATSGVTDTQYF. The CDR3 nucleotides read TGTGCCAGCAGCGTCGCGACTAGCGGGGTCACAGATACGCAGTATTTT.

In the case of this clonotype: At one of its ends the junction is not consistent with the germline gene, which may arise from a read error. The chain uses TRBV5-8 and TRBJ1-1; the D is unclear. This CDR3 spans 11 amino acids. The germline V gene encodes CDR1 SGHTS and CDR2 YDEGEE. The CDR3 region is CASSPKIWGQF. CDR3 nucleotides: TGTGCCAGCAGCCCAAAAATATGGGGTCAATTT.

The V and J genes are TRBV7-3 and TRBJ2-7; D is unclear. The germline V and J ends were trimmed by 5 bases and 3 bases, with 11 bases remaining between them. Per germline, CDR1 SGHTA and CDR2 FQGTGA. CDR3 length: 13 residues. Here the CDR3 reads CASSDGKIYEQYF. DNA for the CDR3: TGTGCCAGCAGCGATGGGAAGATCTACGAGCAGTACTTC.